The clone carrying this TCR beta chain was counted a single time. This record belongs to a study of memory CD4+ T cells and cytomegalovirus serostatus. The sort gate was single viable CD3+CD4+CD8-CD45RO+ cells for memory CD4+ T cells. The table came from immunoSEQ multiplex PCR; TCRdb's copy has only in-frame clones and leaves some out. This table holds about 82,000 clones, about 85% found once. V dropped 6 bases and J dropped 0; count of bases not matched to a gene: 5. The CDR3 is made up of 15 amino acids. Germline CDR1 and CDR2: MNHNS and SASEGT. The clonotype originates from an adult in good health and CMV-seronegative. The sample taken for sequencing was memory CD4+ T cells from blood. The V and J genes are TRBV6-1 and TRBJ1-5; 7 positions match TRBD1. This CDR3 is CASSERGHSNQPQHF. CDR3 sequence (DNA): TGTGCCAGCAGCGAAAGGGGGCATAGCAATCAGCCCCAGCATTTT.